Listed here are 23 T cell receptor beta chains from one sample, sequenced in a study of T cells in Graves' hyperthyroidism and ophthalmopathy (dated by TCRdb to about 2019). Libraries came from multiplex PCR. Instrument used: Illumina HiSeq 2000. The TCR beta CDR3 regions were amplified from RNA transcripts. The first round of RT-PCR for the TCR CDR3 was performed with the HTBI primer set and the Qiagen OneStep RT-PCR kit. In-frame beta chains were kept once TCRdb had trimmed the public reads at Q25 with fastp and called clones with MiXCR. Rows matching on CDR3 protein sequence are summarized as one entry with the most common DNA and genes. The sample yields some 420,000 distinct CDR3 sequences; 12% to 15% were counted once. The leading ten clones occupy 5% to 6.5% of the sample. Sequencing was done on a sample of blood. Every receptor here comes from a woman under 30 with Graves' hyperthyroidism.

The chain joins TRBV18 to TRBJ2-1; TRBD1 matches at 8 bases. V shed 0 bases and J 3 bases; nucleotides not matched to a gene: 7. There are 17 residues in the CDR3. Germline V CDR1 and CDR2: KGHSH, LQKENI. This CDR3 reads CASSPPEDREYYNEQFF. CDR3 coding DNA: TGTGCCAGCTCACCACCAGAGGACAGGGAATACTACAATGAGCAGTTCTTC. Full variable domain (rest looked up from reference TRBV18 and TRBJ2-1): NAGVMQNPRHLVRRRGQEARLRCSPMKGHSHVYWYRQLPEEGLKFMVYLQKENIIDESGMPKERFSAEFPKEGPSILRIQQVVRGDSAAYFCASSPPEDREYYNEQFFGPGTRLTVL.

This clonotype was counted ten times or more. This chain connects TRBV12-3 or TRBV12-4 to TRBJ1-2; TRBD1 is a possible D gene (6 bases). The CDR3 length is 15 residues. The V and J ends lost 4 bases and 7 bases respectively, with 19 bases between them. The CDR3 region is CASSWRDKLAGGYTF. For the CDR3, the DNA is TGTGCCAGCAGTTGGAGGGACAAACTCGCGGGTGGCTACACCTTC.

This clonotype was picked up many times. The gene calls are TRBV2 and TRBJ1-2; 10 bases line up with TRBD1. The CDR3 spans 17 residues. Germline trimming cut 4 bases from V and 2 bases from J; bases unmatched to any gene: 10. Germline CDR1 SNHLY, CDR2 FYNNEI. CDR3 sequence: CASSAQRLTGGNYGYTF. In DNA, the CDR3 is TGTGCCAGCAGTGCACAGCGGCTGACAGGGGGCAACTATGGCTACACCTTC.

This clonotype was counted many times. This chain links TRBV6-2 or TRBV6-3 with TRBJ2-7, with 12 bases lining up with TRBD2. V trimming: 4 bases; J trimming: 3 bases; junction bases outside the gene matches: 4. The CDR3 runs to 15 residues. Germline CDR1 reads MNHEY; CDR2 reads SVGEGT. DNA of the CDR3: TGTGCCAGCAGTTTGACTAGCGGGAGATTCTACGAGCAGTACTTC. This translates into CASSLTSGRFYEQYF.

As concerns this clonotype: Possible read error: a much larger clone is one base away. CDR3 sequence: CASSEGFDNEQFF. CDR3 DNA sequence: TGCGCCAGCAGTGAGGGGTTTGATAATGAGCAGTTCTTC. The J gene is TRBJ2-1, the V gene TRBV6-1; D is tentatively TRBD1 or TRBD2 (5 bases each). The CDR3 totals 13 residues. Germline V lookup: CDR1 MNHNS, CDR2 SASEGT.

This clonotype was picked up many times. The chain combines TRBV2 with TRBJ2-1; 10 bases agree with TRBD2. V lost 8 bases to trimming and J lost 6 bases; unmatched junction nucleotides: 4. This CDR3 is 13 amino acids long. Per the germline V gene, CDR1 is SNHLY and CDR2 is FYNNEI. CDR3 in amino acids: CASGPSGGNEQFF. DNA of the CDR3: TGTGCCAGCGGGCCTAGCGGGGGCAATGAGCAGTTCTTC.

This clonotype has ten or more counts. The chain carries TRBV12-3 or TRBV12-4 and TRBJ2-3; 9 bases are shared with TRBD1. CDR3 length: 14 amino acids. J was trimmed by 7 bases and V by 4 bases; bases with no gene match: 6. The CDR3 nucleotides read TGTGCCAGCAGTTCCGACAGGGGGTTAAATACGCAGTATTTT. Protein sequence: CASSSDRGLNTQYF.

A few counts support this clonotype. V gene TRBV29-1 combines with J gene TRBJ2-1; 8 positions match TRBD2. This CDR3 has 13 residues. In germline, CDR1 is SQVTM, CDR2 ANQGSEA. Trimming removed 0 bases from V and 12 bases from J; junction bases left unmatched: 7. The CDR3 DNA reads as TGCAGCGTTGAAGATTCGAGTAGCGGGATGCAGTTCTTC. Translation gives CSVEDSSSGMQFF.

This clonotype was picked up many times. The chain carries TRBV7-6 and TRBJ2-3, with D maybe TRBD1 (5 bases). Germline assignment: CDR1 SGHVS and CDR2 FNYEAQ. The length of the CDR3 is 14 residues. V was trimmed by 1 base and J by 8 bases, leaving 13 bases between them. CDR3 residues: CASSLDVGLGTQYF. In DNA, the CDR3 is TGTGCCAGCAGCTTAGATGTGGGGCTCGGTACGCAGTATTTT.

This clonotype was seen repeatedly, ten times or more. The chain links TRBV6-5 to TRBJ1-1, with D uncertain. The CDR3 runs to 17 residues. Trimming shortened V by 2 bases and J by 3 bases, and 19 bases separated the two germline ends. Germline values: CDR1 MNHEY, CDR2 SVGAGI. The CDR3 DNA reads as TGTGCCAGCAGTTACGGGTTTGGGGTCGCTAGGGACACTGAAGCTTTCTTT. This gives the protein CASSYGFGVARDTEAFF.

As regards this clonotype: The germline gene is not matched at one end of the junction; a read error may be the cause. J is TRBJ2-5 and V is TRBV6-1; D possibly matches TRBD1 or TRBD2 (7 bases each). The CDR3 consists of 12 residues. Germline V gives CDR1 MNHNS, CDR2 SASEGT. The DNA of the CDR3 is TGTGCCAGCACAGGGGGGGAAGAGACCCAATACTTC. This encodes CASTGGEETQYF.

The rearrangement joins TRBV20-1 to TRBJ2-3; the D gene is possibly TRBD2 (6 bases). Trimming left V 1 base short and J 7 bases short, with 12 bases between. Germline V CDR1 and CDR2: DFQATT, SNEGSKA (reference sequence). This CDR3 region has 13 residues. The CDR3, as DNA: TGCAGTGCTAGAGGTCCTGCGGGGAATACGCAGTATTTT. It codes for CSARGPAGNTQYF.

This clonotype has ten or more counts. The chain combines TRBV20-1 with TRBJ2-1; the D gene is possibly TRBD1 (5 bases). With 3 bases removed from V and 4 bases from J, the gap between germline ends came to 19 bases. Germline CDR1 is DFQATT and CDR2 is SNEGSKA (reference sequence). The CDR3 extends over 16 amino acids. The CDR3 bases are TGCAGTGCTAGGACCCCAGGGATTTCAAATTACAATGAGCAGTTCTTC. As protein: CSARTPGISNYNEQFF.

The chain recombines TRBV11-2 with TRBJ2-1; the D is unclear. Between the trimmed V and J ends, which lost 8 bases and 5 bases, there was a span of 10 bases. Germline CDR1 is SGHAT and CDR2 is FQNNGV. This CDR3 region has 12 residues. This CDR3 reads CASSAADNEQFF. The CDR3, as DNA: TGTGCCAGCTCTGCCGCGGACAATGAGCAGTTCTTC.

This clonotype was seen repeatedly, ten times or more. The chain is built from TRBV30 and TRBJ1-2; a possible D gene is TRBD1 (6 bases). Per germline, CDR1 GTSNPN and CDR2 SVGIG (reference sequence). V lost 3 bases and J lost 4, with 12 bases in between. This CDR3 region has 13 residues. CDR3 residues: CAWSGDTGYGYTF. The CDR3 coding sequence is TGTGCCTGGAGCGGGGACACCGGCTATGGCTACACCTTC.

The chain joins TRBV20-1 to TRBJ2-5; 13 bases match TRBD2. CDR3 length: 15 residues. The V segment lost 8 bases and the J segment 0 bases; nucleotides outside the gene matches: 6. Germline-derived CDR1 and CDR2 are DFQATT and SNEGSKA (reference sequence). CDR3 in amino acids: CSTKLAGGYQETQYF. The CDR3 DNA follows: TGCAGTACTAAACTAGCGGGAGGGTACCAAGAGACCCAGTACTTC.

This clonotype was seen repeatedly, ten times or more. This chain links TRBV28 with TRBJ2-1; no clear D. V lost 5 bases to trimming and J lost 6 bases, with 5 bases between them. CDR3 size: 11 residues. The germline CDR1 and CDR2 sequences are MDHEN and SYDVKM. CDR3 sequence reads: CASSRSNEQFF. The CDR3 nucleotides are TGTGCCAGCAGTAGGTCCAATGAGCAGTTCTTC.

The chain couples TRBV29-1 to TRBJ2-5; D ambiguous. With the DNA end fitting TRBJ2-1 better, the J assignment may be wrong. Germline CDR1 SQVTM, CDR2 ANQGSEA. The CDR3 spans 13 residues. The CDR3 DNA is TGCAGCGCCAATGGCCCAGTCGTGGAGACCCAGTTCTTC. It is translated as CSANGPVVETQFF.

This clonotype has only a few counts. This chain links TRBV3-1 with TRBJ1-6; D remains unclear. CDR3 size: 15 residues. V gave up 8 bases and J gave up 8 bases, with 19 bases separating them. Germline V CDR1 and CDR2: LGHDT, YNNKEL (reference sequence). CDR3 residues: CASSGWGSGYSPLHF. CDR3 nucleotides: TGTGCCAGCTCCGGGTGGGGATCCGGGTATTCACCCCTCCACTTT.

This clonotype showed up just a few times. The chain links TRBV6-2 or TRBV6-3 to TRBJ2-3, with 13 nucleotides matching TRBD2. The V and J ends lost 6 bases and 6 bases, in that order; junction bases with no gene match: 9. Per germline, CDR1 MNHEY and CDR2 SVGEGT. This CDR3 contains 16 residues. The CDR3 loop is CASSLILAGGPDTQYF. In DNA, the CDR3 is TGTGCCAGCAGCCTTATACTAGCGGGAGGGCCTGATACGCAGTATTTT.

This clonotype has at least ten counts. The chain uses TRBV6-1 and TRBJ2-7; 10 bases line up with TRBD1. The CDR3 runs 15 residues. The germline V gene has CDR1 MNHNS and CDR2 SASEGT. Trimming removed 4 bases from V and 6 bases from J; junction bases left unmatched: 9. The CDR3 sequence: CASSGPGQGSLEQYF. Written as DNA, the CDR3 is TGTGCCAGCAGTGGACCGGGACAGGGGTCTCTCGAGCAGTACTTC.

This clonotype was picked up many times. The chain links TRBV2 to TRBJ1-5, with D possibly being TRBD1 (6 bases). The V gene's germline CDR1 is SNHLY and CDR2 FYNNEI. The CDR3 length is 13 residues. Trimming pared 8 bases from V and 0 bases from J, leaving 8 bases between. CDR3 loop: CASQGYSNQPQHF. The CDR3 DNA is TGTGCCAGCCAGGGGTATAGCAATCAGCCCCAGCATTTT. The variable domain in full, completed from reference TRBV2 and TRBJ1-5, reads EPEVTQTPSHQVTQMGQEVILRCVPISNHLYFYWYRQILGQKVEFLVSFYNNEISEKSEIFDDQFSVERPDGSNFTLKIRSTKLEDSAMYFCASQGYSNQPQHFGDGTRLSIL.

This clonotype was counted ten times or more. This rearrangement joins TRBV28 to TRBJ1-2; D call uncertain. The CDR3 consists of 15 residues. V lost 5 bases and J lost 0, with 13 bases in between. The germline CDR1 and CDR2 sequences are MDHEN and SYDVKM. The CDR3 loop is CASSTRHTANYGYTF. The CDR3 region has the DNA TGTGCCAGCAGTACCCGACATACAGCTAACTATGGCTACACCTTC.